The 8 T cell receptor beta chains below were found in one sample sequenced in a study of T cells in localized non-small cell lung cancer. Produced via immunoSEQ multiplex PCR; TCRdb's table is partial and in-frame only. The data show around 20,000 clones, with approximately 91% seen just once and less than 3% held by the top ten. Sequenced here: peripheral blood, sampled before any cancer treatment. These TCRs come from a woman aged 35-75 years with stage I lung adenocarcinoma.

The chain recombines TRBV27 with TRBJ2-1; 11 bases fit TRBD1. This CDR3 has 14 amino acids. V shed 6 bases and J 8 bases; nucleotides not matched to a gene: 6. Per germline, CDR1 MNHEY and CDR2 SMNVEV (reference sequence). The CDR3 loop reads CASRGQGALYEQFF. In DNA, the CDR3 is TGTGCCAGCAGAGGACAGGGGGCCTTATATGAGCAGTTCTTC.

The chain recombines TRBV10-2 with TRBJ2-3; maybe TRBD2 (5 bases). Deletions cut 5 bases from V and 2 bases from J, with 11 bases between. The CDR3 has 14 residues. Germline V gene data show CDR1 as WSHSY and CDR2 as SAAADI. CDR3 sequence: CASSPAGSTDTQYF. DNA for the CDR3: TGCGCCAGCAGTCCTGCGGGCTCCACAGATACGCAGTATTTT.

This clone was seen only once. The chain carries TRBV2 and TRBJ1-4; no clear D gene. V lost 7 bases and J lost 5, with 11 bases in between. Germline lookup yields CDR1 SNHLY and CDR2 FYNNEI. This CDR3 is built from 13 residues. Written as DNA, the CDR3 is TGTGCCAGCAACACAGAGCAGAATGAAAAACTGTTTTTT. This sequence encodes CASNTEQNEKLFF.

The chain joins TRBV6-1 to TRBJ2-3; 7 nucleotides agree with TRBD2. With 3 bases clipped from V and 2 bases from J, the junction kept 5 bases outside the gene matches. This CDR3 is 15 amino acids long. CDR1 is MNHNS and CDR2 is SASEGT in the germline V gene. This CDR3 is CASSEGGGDTDTQYF. CDR3 bases: TGTGCCAGCAGTGAGGGCGGGGGAGACACAGATACGCAGTATTTT.

The chain carries TRBV10-3 and TRBJ2-2; 8 positions agree with TRBD2. The length of the CDR3 is 16 residues. Germline CDR1 ENHRY, CDR2 SYGVKD. V lost 4 bases and J lost 1; bases outside the gene matches: 5. The CDR3 bases are TGTGCCATCAGTGCTCAGCTAGCGGGGAACACCGGGGAGCTGTTTTTT. Translating gives CAISAQLAGNTGELFF.

Only one count was recorded for this clone. This sequence joins TRBV18 and TRBJ2-7, with unresolved D. Germline V gene lookup returns CDR1 KGHSH and CDR2 LQKENI. The V end was cut by 3 bases, the J end by 6 bases, with 12 bases between. This CDR3 has 13 residues. CDR3 nucleotides: TGTGCCAGCTCACCGAGTTCTCAAACCGAGCAGTACTTC. Amino acid sequence: CASSPSSQTEQYF.

The chain combines TRBV28 with TRBJ2-5; unclear D gene. In germline, CDR1 is MDHEN, CDR2 SYDVKM. V dropped 2 bases and J dropped 5 bases, with 15 bases sitting between them. This CDR3 comprises 15 residues. The DNA of the CDR3 is TGTGCCAGCAGTTTAACCTGGACCTCCGGGGAGACCCAGTACTTC. Protein product: CASSLTWTSGETQYF.

The chain employs TRBV7-2 and TRBJ1-2, with TRBD1 as a possible D gene (5 bases). The CDR3 has 14 residues. Germline values: CDR1 SGHTA, CDR2 FQGNSA. Trimming cost V 4 bases and J 9 bases, with 18 bases left between them. DNA of the CDR3: TGTGCCAGCAGCTATGCCCAGACAGAGCGGCGCTACACCTTC. Protein sequence: CASSYAQTERRYTF.